The 20 T cell receptor beta chains below all came from one sample that was sequenced in a study of cytomegalovirus exposure and HLA in healthy donors (dated by TCRdb to 2015 to 2018). Library creation used the immunoSEQ multiplex PCR assay. The multiplex PCR relied on a mix of 60 forward primers for TCR Vbeta segments and 13 reverse primers for TCR Jbeta segments. Held by TCRdb, this immuneACCESS table contains in-frame sequences only and omits some clones. Under half of the omission traces to an unresolved V gene where checked; the cause of the rest is unknown. The sample includes about 200,000 clones, with about 82% observed a single time. The ten top clones hold about 3.1% of the sample. Sequencing was performed on PBMCs. The receptors were sampled from a man in his thirties or forties in good health and CMV-seronegative.

This chain links TRBV6-6 with TRBJ2-3; TRBD2 matches at 7 bases. The J segment lost 6 bases and the V segment lost 4 bases, leaving 4 bases of the junction unmatched. The germline CDR1 and CDR2 sequences are MNHNY and SVGAGI (reference sequence). This CDR3 is 13 amino acids long. The CDR3 sequence is CASSWGGTDTQYF. CDR3 bases: TGTGCCAGCAGTTGGGGGGGGACCGATACGCAGTATTTT.

The V call is TRBV6-1, the J call TRBJ1-3; the match to TRBD1 covers 8 bases. The CDR3 is 14 amino acids. CDR1 is MNHNS and CDR2 is SASEGT in the germline V gene. V trimming: 4 bases; J trimming: 4 bases; junction bases outside the gene matches: 3. The CDR3: CASSAGTGGNTIYF. CDR3 sequence (DNA): TGTGCCAGCAGTGCGGGGACAGGAGGAAACACCATATATTTT.

The chain couples TRBV5-1 to TRBJ2-7; TRBD2 aligns across 7 bases. CDR3 length equals 13 residues. J lost 1 base, V lost 6 bases, and 4 bases had no gene match. In germline, CDR1 is SGHRS, CDR2 YFSETQ. The CDR3 protein is CASTGEGSYEQYF. The DNA of the CDR3 is TGCGCCAGCACGGGGGAGGGGTCCTACGAGCAGTACTTC.

This clone came up a few times. Other DNA sequences from this sample encode an identical CDR3 as well. The V and J genes are TRBV5-1 and TRBJ1-2; 7 bases agree with TRBD1. Germline-derived CDR1 and CDR2 are SGHRS and YFSETQ. CDR3 length: 14 amino acids. V was pared by 1 base and J by 3 bases, with 3 bases of the junction left unmatched. The CDR3 loop reads CASSLLTGDYGYTF. CDR3 DNA: TGCGCCAGCAGCTTGCTCACAGGGGACTATGGCTACACCTTC.

The chain links TRBV6-7 to TRBJ2-7; D remains ambiguous. TRBV6-7 is annotated as an ORF whose role is uncertain. The CDR3 runs to 14 residues. Between the trimmed V and J ends, which lost 1 base and 3 bases, there was a span of 10 bases. This chain's CDR3 is CASSYCSLDYEQYF. The CDR3 DNA reads as TGTGCCAGCAGTTACTGTAGCCTAGACTACGAGCAGTACTTC.

The rearrangement joins TRBV2 to TRBJ1-2; the D gene is possibly TRBD1 (6 bases). The germline V and J ends were trimmed by 5 bases and 2 bases, with 15 bases remaining between them. This CDR3 comprises 15 residues. The germline V gene has CDR1 SNHLY and CDR2 FYNNEI. As DNA, the CDR3 is TGTGCCAGCAGTAGGAGAACAGGGAAAAACTATGGCTACACCTTC. Amino acids: CASSRRTGKNYGYTF.

The V and J genes are TRBV29-1 and TRBJ2-7, with 9 bases lining up with TRBD1. This CDR3 has 13 amino acids. Germline V lookup: CDR1 SQVTM, CDR2 ANQGSEA. The ends lost 7 bases at V and 2 bases at J; junction bases unmatched: 6. The CDR3 bases are TGCAGCGCCGGGACAGGGCCAGCCTACGAGCAGTACTTC. The encoded protein is CSAGTGPAYEQYF.

In its sample, this clone was seen once. The V call is TRBV21-1, the J call TRBJ1-6. TRBV21-1 is given as a pseudogene. CDR3 size: 19 residues. The CDR3 bases are TGTGCCAGCAGCGAAATTGAGAGGGTGGGGAGCTCCTATAATTCACCCCTCCACTTT. It encodes CASSEIERVGSSYNSPLHF.

Only a few counts were recorded for this clone. The V and J genes are TRBV5-6 and TRBJ2-5, with D perhaps TRBD1 (5 bases). The CDR3 has 14 residues. Per germline, CDR1 SGHDT and CDR2 YYEEEE. The ends were cut back, 3 bases at V and 2 bases at J, with 11 bases in the middle. The CDR3 DNA sequence: TGTGCCAGCAGCTACCAAGGGGTACAAGAGACCCAGTACTTC. It codes for CASSYQGVQETQYF.

This clone appeared a few times. This chain uses TRBV7-2 with TRBJ1-5; no clear D gene. The germline V gene has CDR1 SGHTA and CDR2 FQGNSA. V lost 1 base and J 1 base, leaving 2 bases between the germline ends. The CDR3 loop spans 13 amino acids. The CDR3 nucleotides read TGTGCCAGCAGCTTAGTAAGCAATCAGCCCCAGCATTTT. As protein: CASSLVSNQPQHF.

This clone was counted a few times. The identical CDR3 is also encoded by other nucleotide sequences in the sample. The gene calls are TRBV5-4 and TRBJ1-6, with 8 nucleotides matching TRBD1. The J segment lost 9 bases and the V segment lost 0 bases, leaving 2 bases of the junction unmatched. The CDR3 loop spans 14 amino acids. Germline CDR1 is SGHNT and CDR2 is YYREEE (reference sequence). CDR3 sequence reads: CASSLDRGSSPLHF. The CDR3 nucleotides read TGTGCCAGCAGCTTGGACAGGGGGTCTTCACCCCTCCACTTT.

This clone was counted only a few times. The chain combines TRBV6-4 with TRBJ2-2; 8 bases align to TRBD1. Germline CDR1 and CDR2: MRHNA and SNTAGT. With 8 bases clipped from V and 8 bases from J, the junction kept 10 bases outside the gene matches. CDR3 length: 14 amino acids. The CDR3 nucleotides read TGTGCCAGCCGATTGGACAGGGCTGGGGGGGAGCTGTTTTTT. Encoded protein: CASRLDRAGGELFF.

This clone was seen a handful of times. The rearrangement links TRBV28 to TRBJ1-5; D is perhaps TRBD1 (5 bases). V was clipped by 10 bases and J by 6 bases, with 13 bases between them. Per the germline V gene, CDR1 is MDHEN and CDR2 is SYDVKM. The CDR3 extends over 12 amino acids. The CDR3 DNA reads TGTGCCACGGGAGGGGAGGGTCAGCCCCAGCATTTT. Translation gives CATGGEGQPQHF. Combining the CDR3 with reference TRBV28 and TRBJ1-5 gives the whole variable domain DVKVTQSSRYLVKRTGEKVFLECVQDMDHENMFWYRQDPGLGLRLIYFSYDVKMKEKGDIPEGYSVSREKKERFSLILESASTNQTSMYLCATGGEGQPQHFGDGTRLSIL.

In this sample, this clone turned up once. J is TRBJ2-7 and V is TRBV29-1, with TRBD1 identical over 9 bases. V lost 1 base, J lost 2 bases, and 6 bases stayed unmatched. The CDR3 is 15 residues long. The germline gives CDR1 SQVTM, CDR2 ANQGSEA. CDR3 residues: CSVEGDRGSTYEQYF. CDR3 coding DNA: TGCAGCGTTGAAGGCGACAGGGGGTCTACCTACGAGCAGTACTTC.

The CDR3 DNA is TGTGCCAGCAGTGAACCGGCTAGGACAGGGGCTGAAGCTTTCTTT. Protein product: CASSEPARTGAEAFF. V usage is TRBV6-1 and J usage is TRBJ1-1; 9 bases map to TRBD1. CDR1 is MNHNS and CDR2 is SASEGT in the germline V gene. The CDR3 runs 15 residues. V lost 2 bases and J lost 6; bases outside the gene matches: 7.

The V gene is TRBV4-2, the J gene TRBJ1-4; 9 nucleotides agree with TRBD1. The CDR3 covers 16 residues. Germline loops: CDR1 LGHNA, CDR2 YNFKEQ. The V gene end was trimmed by 11 bases and the J gene end by 8 bases; junction bases not matched to a gene: 18. CDR3 nucleotides: TGTGCCTCTGAGGGGCGGACAGGGGCGGAGGTGGAAAAACTGTTTTTT. Translating it yields CASEGRTGAEVEKLFF.

This clone was seen a handful of times. This chain connects TRBV6-1 to TRBJ1-6; no reliable D call. The V gene's germline CDR1 is MNHNS and CDR2 SASEGT. Deletions cut 5 bases from V and 8 bases from J, with 10 bases between. The CDR3 has 13 amino acids. The DNA for the CDR3 is TGTGCCAGCAGTTCAGAGGGAGATTCACCCCTCCACTTT. This sequence encodes CASSSEGDSPLHF.

This clone was recorded only once. The gene calls are TRBV19 and TRBJ1-2, with 10 bases matching TRBD1. The junction had 7 bases not matched to a gene; V was cut back by 7 bases and J by 2 bases. This CDR3 has 15 amino acids. The V gene's germline CDR1 is LNHDA and CDR2 SQIVND (reference sequence). The CDR3 loop reads CASNPWTGGNYGYTF. The CDR3 DNA reads TGTGCCAGTAACCCTTGGACAGGGGGAAACTATGGCTACACCTTC.

This chain joins TRBV28 and TRBJ1-5; 8 nucleotides align to TRBD1. Germline V CDR1 and CDR2: MDHEN, SYDVKM. This CDR3 contains 15 residues. V gave up 5 bases and J gave up 7 bases; unmatched junction bases: 10. CDR3 sequence: CASSPSGQGGQPQHF. The CDR3 coding sequence is TGTGCCAGCAGTCCATCCGGACAGGGCGGACAGCCCCAGCATTTT. The whole variable domain, remainder taken from reference TRBV28 and TRBJ1-5, is DVKVTQSSRYLVKRTGEKVFLECVQDMDHENMFWYRQDPGLGLRLIYFSYDVKMKEKGDIPEGYSVSREKKERFSLILESASTNQTSMYLCASSPSGQGGQPQHFGDGTRLSIL.

This chain uses TRBV6-1 with TRBJ1-1; no clear D gene. The CDR3 consists of 13 residues. CDR1 is MNHNS and CDR2 is SASEGT in the germline V gene. Trimming removed 4 bases at V and 4 bases at J, with 10 bases between. Written as DNA, the CDR3 is TGTGCCAGCAGTGTCTATGGTGGCACTGAAGCTTTCTTT. It encodes CASSVYGGTEAFF.